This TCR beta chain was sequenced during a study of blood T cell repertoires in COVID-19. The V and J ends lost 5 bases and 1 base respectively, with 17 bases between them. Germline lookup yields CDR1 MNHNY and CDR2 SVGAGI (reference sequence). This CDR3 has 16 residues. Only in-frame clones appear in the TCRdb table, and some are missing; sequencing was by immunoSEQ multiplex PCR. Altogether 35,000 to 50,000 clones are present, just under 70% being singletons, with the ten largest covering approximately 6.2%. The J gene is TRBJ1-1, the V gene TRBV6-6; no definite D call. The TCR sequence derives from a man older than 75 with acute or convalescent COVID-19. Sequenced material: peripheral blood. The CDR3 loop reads CASSKTPGEGNTEAFF. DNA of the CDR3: TGTGCCAGCAGTAAAACCCCAGGCGAAGGGAACACTGAAGCTTTCTTT.